This T cell receptor beta chain was found in a study of T cell responses to AZD1222 COVID-19 vaccine. Germline trimming cut 3 bases from V and 8 bases from J; bases unmatched to any gene: 15. The length of the CDR3 is 17 residues. Germline V gene lookup returns CDR1 SNHLY and CDR2 FYNNEI. The data were produced by immunoSEQ multiplex PCR, yet TCRdb's version contains in-frame clones alone and is incomplete. The sample includes 150,000 to 170,000 clones, 70% to 90% seen only once; the top ten take 5.5%. The sample consisted of peripheral blood, taken on day 0 of MenACWY control vaccination. The sequence derives from an adult in good health. The chain is built from TRBV2 and TRBJ2-2; the match to TRBD2 covers 7 bases. CDR3 in amino acids: CASSDTPLAEGRGELFF. The CDR3 DNA reads TGTGCCAGCAGTGATACCCCCCTAGCGGAGGGGAGGGGGGAGCTGTTTTTT.